The rows below give T cell receptor beta chains drawn from one sample of a study of blood T cell repertoires in COVID-19. TCRdb keeps only in-frame clones here, not all; method: immunoSEQ multiplex PCR. The sample has fewer than 150,000 clones, approximately 77% seen once. Material: peripheral blood. The receptors originated from an elderly man with acute or convalescent COVID-19. Each CDR3 is given with its conserved first and last residue. The D gene is left open where the match is weak. Clone size is not always given. Where it is, it says once, few, many or a class for expanded clones.

J,V,D,size,CDR3,DNA
TRBJ2-1,TRBV7-2,TRBD2,few,CASSQGLAGNNEQFF,TGTGCCAGCAGTCAGGGACTAGCGGGAAACAATGAGCAGTTCTTC
TRBJ1-1,TRBV3-1/TRBV3-2,TRBD1,NA,CASSQDWDRGEAFF,TGTGCCAGCAGCCAAGATTGGGACAGGGGTGAAGCTTTCTTT
TRBJ2-1,TRBV18,NA,NA,CASSPSAGSYNEQFF,TGTGCCAGCTCACCATCGGCGGGATCCTACAATGAGCAGTTCTTC
TRBJ1-1,TRBV5-4,TRBD1,NA,CASSAQGGPTEAFF,TGTGCCAGCAGCGCACAGGGGGGTCCCACTGAAGCTTTCTTT
TRBJ1-6,TRBV2,NA,NA,CASSGIPRGIFNSPLHF,TGTGCCAGCAGCGGTATACCCAGGGGAATCTTTAATTCACCCCTCCACTTT
TRBJ2-1,TRBV2,TRBD1,NA,CASSPGRTGFINEQFF,TGTGCCAGCAGTCCGGGCCGGACAGGCTTTATCAATGAGCAGTTCTTC
TRBJ2-3,TRBV5-1,TRBD2,NA,CASSYTTSGEGDTQYF,TGCGCCAGCAGCTATACGACTAGCGGGGAGGGAGATACGCAGTATTTT
TRBJ2-3,TRBV5-6,NA,once,CASSLVGTARSTDTQYF,TGTGCCAGCAGCTTGGTTGGTACAGCCCGGAGCACAGATACGCAGTATTTT
TRBJ2-7,TRBV13,TRBD2,NA,CASSSSAGGEQYF,TGTGCCAGCAGCTCCTCGGCGGGGGGGGAGCAGTACTTC
TRBJ1-2,TRBV10-3,NA,few,CAISESRSNYGYTF,TGTGCCATCAGTGAGTCCAGGTCTAACTATGGCTACACCTTC
TRBJ2-1,TRBV7-2,NA,once,CASSLGQYNEQFF,TGTGCCAGCAGCTTAGGACAGTACAATGAGCAGTTCTTC
TRBJ2-1,TRBV5-1,TRBD1,NA,CASSVGTVGDEQFF,TGCGCCAGCAGCGTAGGGACAGTGGGGGATGAGCAGTTCTTC
TRBJ2-1,TRBV5-4,NA,NA,CASSLGALGNEQFF,TGTGCCAGCAGCTTGGGGGCACTGGGCAATGAGCAGTTCTTC
TRBJ2-1,TRBV2,TRBD2,NA,CASTRTSDEQFF,TGTGCCAGCACCCGGACTAGCGATGAGCAGTTCTTC
TRBJ2-3,TRBV24-1,NA,NA,CATSSQQGITDTQYF,TGTGCCACCAGTTCTCAACAGGGCATCACAGATACGCAGTATTTT
TRBJ2-3,TRBV9,NA,NA,CASSASLGGTDTQYF,TGTGCCAGCAGCGCATCGTTAGGGGGTACAGATACGCAGTATTTT
TRBJ1-1,TRBV2,NA,NA,CASSPGEMNTEAFF,TGTGCCAGCAGCCCAGGGGAAATGAACACTGAAGCTTTCTTT
TRBJ2-1,TRBV5-1,NA,NA,CASSFPTNLHNEQFF,TGCGCCAGCAGCTTCCCGACTAATCTCCACAATGAGCAGTTCTTC
TRBJ2-1,TRBV7-3,NA,NA,CASSLDTDNEQFF,TGTGCCAGCAGCTTAGATACTGACAATGAGCAGTTCTTC
TRBJ2-7,TRBV7-3,NA,once,CASSSEQGYEQYF,TGTGCCAGCAGCTCTGAACAGGGTTACGAGCAGTACTTC
TRBJ1-4,TRBV11-2,NA,once,CASSNSPKEGEKLFF,TGTGCCAGCAGCAACAGTCCAAAGGAGGGGGAAAAACTGTTTTTT
TRBJ1-3,TRBV11-2,TRBD1,NA,CASSATQGEAGNTIYF,TGTGCCAGCAGCGCTACACAGGGGGAGGCTGGAAACACCATATATTTT
TRBJ2-3,TRBV1,NA,NA,CTSSQCGLSSDTQYF,TGCACCAGCAGCCAATGCGGGTTGAGCTCAGATACGCAGTATTTT
TRBJ1-5,TRBV19,NA,few,CASSILGAGDSNQPQHF,TGTGCCAGTAGCATACTTGGGGCAGGGGATAGCAATCAGCCCCAGCATTTT
TRBJ2-3,TRBV5-1,TRBD1,NA,CASSRGTGGLSDTQYF,TGCGCCAGCAGCAGAGGGACAGGGGGCCTCTCAGATACGCAGTATTTT
TRBJ2-3,TRBV10-3,TRBD1,once,CAISETGTGGLDTQYF,TGTGCCATCAGTGAGACCGGGACAGGGGGCTTGGATACGCAGTATTTT
TRBJ1-2,TRBV6-5,TRBD1,once,CASSYAAGQGYGYTF,TGTGCCAGCAGTTACGCCGCGGGACAGGGGTACGGCTACACCTTC
TRBJ2-1,TRBV15,TRBD1,NA,CATKAGTGGMVNEQFF,TGTGCCACGAAAGCCGGGACAGGGGGTATGGTGAATGAGCAGTTCTTC
TRBJ1-1,TRBV29-1,NA,NA,CSVEARQNTEAFF,TGCAGCGTTGAAGCCAGACAGAACACTGAAGCTTTCTTT
TRBJ2-1,TRBV5-1,TRBD2,NA,CASSWPLAGAHNEQFF,TGCGCCAGCAGCTGGCCTCTAGCGGGGGCACACAATGAGCAGTTCTTC
TRBJ1-2,TRBV5-5,TRBD1,NA,CASSSYATRQGLGYTF,TGTGCCAGCAGCTCCTACGCTACCAGACAGGGTTTAGGCTACACCTTC
TRBJ2-5,TRBV5-4,TRBD1,NA,CASSLAGQVFKGHQETQYF,TGTGCCAGCAGCTTGGCGGGACAGGTTTTCAAAGGGCACCAAGAGACCCAGTACTTC
TRBJ2-7,TRBV18,TRBD1,NA,CASLRGQGDRYEQYF,TGTGCCAGCTTACGGGGACAGGGTGATCGCTACGAGCAGTACTTC
TRBJ1-2,TRBV5-1,TRBD1,NA,CASSLVGQGALSYGYTF,TGCGCCAGCAGCTTGGTGGGACAGGGGGCGCTCAGCTATGGCTACACCTTC
TRBJ2-7,TRBV10-3,NA,NA,CAISPGSYEQYF,TGTGCCATCAGTCCGGGAAGCTACGAGCAGTACTTC
TRBJ1-1,TRBV7-9,TRBD1,NA,CASSLVGTVEAFF,TGTGCCAGCAGCTTAGTTGGGACAGTTGAAGCTTTCTTT
TRBJ2-2,TRBV2,NA,NA,CASFGQNTGELFF,TGTGCCAGCTTCGGACAGAACACCGGGGAGCTGTTTTTT
TRBJ1-2,TRBV28,TRBD1,NA,CASRPLKGQGGYGYTF,TGTGCCAGCAGACCTCTCAAAGGACAGGGGGGCTATGGCTACACCTTC
TRBJ2-1,TRBV9,NA,few,CASSVVGSSYNEQFF,TGTGCCAGCAGCGTAGTAGGGAGCTCCTACAATGAGCAGTTCTTC
TRBJ2-2,TRBV10-3,NA,NA,CAITSPGNTGELFF,TGTGCCATCACATCCCCAGGAAACACCGGGGAGCTGTTTTTT
TRBJ2-5,TRBV7-2,NA,NA,CASSSDGAGMRMETQYF,TGTGCCAGCAGCTCGGATGGGGCAGGGATGCGGATGGAGACCCAGTACTTC
TRBJ2-1,TRBV27,TRBD2,NA,CASSERTSGGYNEQFF,TGTGCCAGCAGTGAAAGGACTAGCGGGGGCTACAATGAGCAGTTCTTC
TRBJ2-2,TRBV5-4,TRBD2,NA,CATKERGGSTGELFF,TGTGCCACCAAAGAGCGGGGGGGGTCCACCGGGGAGCTGTTTTTT
TRBJ1-2,TRBV5-4,NA,NA,CASTRKDRLNYGYTF,TGTGCCAGCACCCGAAAAGACCGACTTAACTATGGCTACACCTTC
TRBJ2-7,TRBV3-1/TRBV3-2,NA,NA,CASSQGGRESREQYF,TGTGCCAGCAGCCAAGGGGGCAGGGAATCCCGCGAGCAGTACTTC
TRBJ2-2,TRBV30,TRBD1,once,CAGSGGGTGGAAGELFF,TGTGCCGGGAGTGGGGGAGGGACAGGGGGCGCGGCCGGGGAGCTGTTTTTT
TRBJ1-6,TRBV5-1,NA,NA,CASTYAGEGNSPLHF,TGCGCCAGTACCTACGCAGGGGAAGGGAATTCACCCCTCCACTTT
TRBJ1-2,TRBV5-4,NA,many,CASSLGSGIDGYTF,TGTGCCAGCAGCTTGGGGTCCGGTATCGATGGCTACACCTTC
TRBJ2-7,TRBV7-2,TRBD1,NA,CASSLAGTGGMDEQYF,TGTGCCAGCAGCTTAGCCGGGACAGGGGGCATGGACGAGCAGTACTTC
TRBJ2-3,TRBV5-1,TRBD2,few,CASSLGLAGGFTDTQYF,TGCGCCAGCAGCTTAGGACTAGCGGGGGGGTTCACAGATACGCAGTATTTT
TRBJ1-6,TRBV7-9,TRBD1,NA,CASRPSGQLNSPLHF,TGTGCCAGCAGGCCATCGGGACAGCTTAATTCACCCCTCCACTTT
TRBJ1-1,TRBV30,NA,NA,CGSSNLNTEAFF,TGTGGTAGTTCGAATTTAAACACTGAAGCTTTCTTT
TRBJ2-2,TRBV2,NA,NA,CASNRNFNTGELFF,TGTGCCAGCAATCGTAATTTTAACACCGGGGAGCTGTTTTTT
TRBJ1-5,TRBV27,TRBD1,few,CASSLFSGGRNQPQHF,TGTGCCAGCAGTTTATTTTCAGGGGGCCGCAATCAGCCCCAGCATTTT
TRBJ1-1,TRBV5-1,NA,once,CASSSGEPGTEAFF,TGCGCCAGCAGCTCCGGTGAGCCTGGCACTGAAGCTTTCTTT
TRBJ1-1,TRBV12-3/TRBV12-4,NA,NA,CASSSASWAQRYF,TGTGCCAGCAGTTCCGCTAGCTGGGCCCAGCGGTACTTT
TRBJ2-7,TRBV19,NA,NA,CASSSTSTGEQYF,TGTGCCAGTAGTTCGACCTCTACAGGGGAGCAGTACTTC
TRBJ1-2,TRBV5-4,TRBD1,NA,CASSPGTGGYGYTF,TGTGCCAGCAGCCCGGGGACAGGGGGATATGGCTACACCTTC
TRBJ1-2,TRBV5-1,NA,NA,CASSVNKVEGYTF,TGCGCCAGCAGCGTTAACAAGGTGGAGGGCTACACCTTC